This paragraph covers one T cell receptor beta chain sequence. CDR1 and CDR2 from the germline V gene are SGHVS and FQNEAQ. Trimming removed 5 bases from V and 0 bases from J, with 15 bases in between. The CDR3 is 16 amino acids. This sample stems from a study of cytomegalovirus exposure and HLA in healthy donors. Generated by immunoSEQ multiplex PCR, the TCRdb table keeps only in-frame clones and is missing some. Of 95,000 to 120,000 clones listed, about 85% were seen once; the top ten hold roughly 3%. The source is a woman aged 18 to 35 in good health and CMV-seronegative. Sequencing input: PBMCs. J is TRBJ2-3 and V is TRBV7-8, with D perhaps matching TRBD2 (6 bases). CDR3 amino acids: CASSPTRGTSTDTQYF. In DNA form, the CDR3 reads TGTGCCAGCAGCCCGACCCGGGGGACTAGCACAGATACGCAGTATTTT.